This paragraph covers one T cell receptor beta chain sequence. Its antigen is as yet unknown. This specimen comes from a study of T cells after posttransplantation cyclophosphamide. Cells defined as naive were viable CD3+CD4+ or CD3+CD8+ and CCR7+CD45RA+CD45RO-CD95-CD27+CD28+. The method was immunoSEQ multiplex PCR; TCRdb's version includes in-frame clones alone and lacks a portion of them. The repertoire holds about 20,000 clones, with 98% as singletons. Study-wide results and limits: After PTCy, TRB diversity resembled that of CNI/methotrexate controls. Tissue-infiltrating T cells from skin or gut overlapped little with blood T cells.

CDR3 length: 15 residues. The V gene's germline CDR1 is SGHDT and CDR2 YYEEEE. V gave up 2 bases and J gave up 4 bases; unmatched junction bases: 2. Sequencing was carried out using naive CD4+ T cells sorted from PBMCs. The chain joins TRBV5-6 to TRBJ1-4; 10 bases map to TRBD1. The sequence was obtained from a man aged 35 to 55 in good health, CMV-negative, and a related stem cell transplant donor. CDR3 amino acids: CASSLGQGVNEKLFF. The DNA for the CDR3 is TGTGCCAGCAGCTTAGGACAGGGGGTTAATGAAAAACTGTTTTTT. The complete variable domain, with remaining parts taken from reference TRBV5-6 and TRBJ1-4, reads DAGVTQSPTHLIKTRGQQVTLRCSPKSGHDTVSWYQQALGQGPQFIFQYYEEEERQRGNFPDRFSGHQFPNYSSELNVNALLLGDSALYLCASSLGQGVNEKLFFGSGTQLSVL.